This T cell receptor (beta chain) was sequenced during a study of blood T cell repertoires in COVID-19. Generated by immunoSEQ multiplex PCR, the TCRdb table keeps only in-frame clones and is missing some. The data hold 100,000 to 120,000 clones, with 85% observed a single time. The ends lost 0 bases at V and 7 bases at J; junction bases unmatched: 11. This CDR3 has 16 residues. CDR1 and CDR2 (germline): SGHRS, YFSETQ. The chain is built from TRBV5-1 and TRBJ1-2; 8 nucleotides agree with TRBD1. The TCR was taken from a human donor in a cohort sampled during active COVID-19. The sequenced sample was peripheral blood. CDR3 bases: TGCGCCAGCAGCTTGGGGAGGACAGGGCCTCCATTTGGCTACACCTTC. Residues: CASSLGRTGPPFGYTF.